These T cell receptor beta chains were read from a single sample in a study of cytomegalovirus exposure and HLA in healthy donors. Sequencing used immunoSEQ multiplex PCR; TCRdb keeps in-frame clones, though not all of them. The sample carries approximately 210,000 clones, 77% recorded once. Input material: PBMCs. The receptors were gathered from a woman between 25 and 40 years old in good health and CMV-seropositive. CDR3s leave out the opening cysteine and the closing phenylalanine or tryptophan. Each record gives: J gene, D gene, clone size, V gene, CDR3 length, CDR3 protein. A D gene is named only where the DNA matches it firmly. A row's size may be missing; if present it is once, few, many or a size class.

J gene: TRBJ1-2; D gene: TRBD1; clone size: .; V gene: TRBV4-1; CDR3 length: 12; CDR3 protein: ASSQTGQGNGYT
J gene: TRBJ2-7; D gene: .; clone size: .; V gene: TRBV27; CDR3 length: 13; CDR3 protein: ASSPSVERVHEQY
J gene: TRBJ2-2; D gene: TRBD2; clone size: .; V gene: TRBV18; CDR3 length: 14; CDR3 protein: ASSPYFASGTGELF
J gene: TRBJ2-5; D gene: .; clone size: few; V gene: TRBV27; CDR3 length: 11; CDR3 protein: ASRDSLQETQY
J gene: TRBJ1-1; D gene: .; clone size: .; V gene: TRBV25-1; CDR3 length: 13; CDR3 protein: ASSDLGGMNTEAF
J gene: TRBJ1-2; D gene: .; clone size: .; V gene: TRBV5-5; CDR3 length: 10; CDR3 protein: ASSLGGDGYT
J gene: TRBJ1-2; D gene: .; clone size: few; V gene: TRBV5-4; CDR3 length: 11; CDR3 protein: ASRQDSSGGYT
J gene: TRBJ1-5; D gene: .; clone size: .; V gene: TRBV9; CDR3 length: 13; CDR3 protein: ASSPGPLDSQPQH
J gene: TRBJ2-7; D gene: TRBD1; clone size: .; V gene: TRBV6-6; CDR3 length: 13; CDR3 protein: ASSYIRDSSYEQY
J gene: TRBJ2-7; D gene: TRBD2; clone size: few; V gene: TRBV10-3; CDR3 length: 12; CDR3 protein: AIRPSGTDYEQY
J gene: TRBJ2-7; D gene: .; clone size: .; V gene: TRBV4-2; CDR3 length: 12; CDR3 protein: ASSQTGGTYEQY
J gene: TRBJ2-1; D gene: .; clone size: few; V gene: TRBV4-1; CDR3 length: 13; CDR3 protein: ASSHEGGLLNEQF
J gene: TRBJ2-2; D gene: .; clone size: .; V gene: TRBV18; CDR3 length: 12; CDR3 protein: ASSQVQGSGELF
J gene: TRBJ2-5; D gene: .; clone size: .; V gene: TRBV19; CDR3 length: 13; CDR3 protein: ASSPQQGLGETQY
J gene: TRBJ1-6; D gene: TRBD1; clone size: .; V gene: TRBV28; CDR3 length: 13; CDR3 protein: ASSEVQGVNSPLH
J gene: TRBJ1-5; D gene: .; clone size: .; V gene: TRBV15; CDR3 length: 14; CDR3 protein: ATSRDLLSSNQPQH
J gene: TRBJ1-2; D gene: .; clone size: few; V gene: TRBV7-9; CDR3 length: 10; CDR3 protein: ASTPRRDGYT
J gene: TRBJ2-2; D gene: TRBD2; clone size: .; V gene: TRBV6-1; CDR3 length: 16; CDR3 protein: ASSDTGTSGTNTGELF
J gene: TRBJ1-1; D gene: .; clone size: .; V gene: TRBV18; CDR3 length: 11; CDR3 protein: ASSPVGSPEAF
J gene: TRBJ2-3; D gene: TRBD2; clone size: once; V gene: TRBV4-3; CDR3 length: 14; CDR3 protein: ASSPGTSGKTDTQY
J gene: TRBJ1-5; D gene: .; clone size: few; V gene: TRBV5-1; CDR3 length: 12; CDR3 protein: ASSLTGVDQPQH
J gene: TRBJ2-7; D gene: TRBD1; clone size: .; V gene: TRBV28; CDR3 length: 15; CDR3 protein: ASSLEDRWTSSYEQY
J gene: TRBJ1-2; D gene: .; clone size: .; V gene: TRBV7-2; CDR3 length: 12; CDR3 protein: ASSPGGGSYGYT
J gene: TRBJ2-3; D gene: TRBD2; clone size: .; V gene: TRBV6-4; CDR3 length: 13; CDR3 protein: ASSASSGSLDTQY
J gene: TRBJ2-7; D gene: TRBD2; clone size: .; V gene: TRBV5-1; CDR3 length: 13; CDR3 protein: ASSFQAGFSYEQY
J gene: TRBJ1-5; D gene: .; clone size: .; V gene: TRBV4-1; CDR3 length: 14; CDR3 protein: ASSQPDSIGNQPQH
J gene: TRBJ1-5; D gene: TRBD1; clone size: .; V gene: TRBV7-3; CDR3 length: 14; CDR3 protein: ASSLILGQINQPQH
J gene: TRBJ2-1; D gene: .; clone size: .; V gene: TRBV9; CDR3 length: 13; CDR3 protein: ASSVGGGSYNEQF
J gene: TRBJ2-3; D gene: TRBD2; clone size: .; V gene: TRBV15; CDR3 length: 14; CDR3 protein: ATSRGLAGVADTQY
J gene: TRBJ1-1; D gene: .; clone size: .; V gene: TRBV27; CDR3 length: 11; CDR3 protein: ASGGQSYTEAF
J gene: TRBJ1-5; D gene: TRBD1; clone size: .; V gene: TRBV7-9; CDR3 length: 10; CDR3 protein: ASSSDDRAQH
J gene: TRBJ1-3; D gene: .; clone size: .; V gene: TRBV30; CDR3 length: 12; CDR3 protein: AWGDGNSGNTIY
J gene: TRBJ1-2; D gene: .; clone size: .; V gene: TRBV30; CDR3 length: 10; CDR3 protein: AWSESNYGYT
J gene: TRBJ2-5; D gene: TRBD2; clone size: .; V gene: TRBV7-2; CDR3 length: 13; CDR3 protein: ASSYSGGRGETQY
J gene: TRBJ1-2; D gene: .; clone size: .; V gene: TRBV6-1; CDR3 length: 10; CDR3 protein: ASSERGYGYT
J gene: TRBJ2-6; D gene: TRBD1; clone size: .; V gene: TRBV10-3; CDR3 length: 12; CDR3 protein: AVGTGDGANVLT
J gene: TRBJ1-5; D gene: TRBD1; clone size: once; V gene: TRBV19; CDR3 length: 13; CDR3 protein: ASSPGQGINQPQH
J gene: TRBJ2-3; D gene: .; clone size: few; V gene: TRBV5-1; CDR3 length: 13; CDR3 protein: ASSLGLAITDTQY
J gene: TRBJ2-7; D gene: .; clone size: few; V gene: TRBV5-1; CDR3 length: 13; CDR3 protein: ASSFGRPSSYEQY
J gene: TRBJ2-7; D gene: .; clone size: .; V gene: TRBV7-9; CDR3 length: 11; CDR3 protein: ASTPPGGSEQY
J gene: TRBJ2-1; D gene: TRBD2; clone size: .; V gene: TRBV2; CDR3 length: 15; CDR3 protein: ATSKGAGGVSYNEQF
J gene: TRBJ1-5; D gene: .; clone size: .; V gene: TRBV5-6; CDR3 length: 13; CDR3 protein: ASSLTGLGNQPQH
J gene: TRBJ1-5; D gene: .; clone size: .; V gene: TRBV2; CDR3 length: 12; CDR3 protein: ASSPGGVDQPQH
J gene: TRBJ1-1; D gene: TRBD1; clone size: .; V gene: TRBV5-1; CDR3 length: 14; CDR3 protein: ASTPGAGGMNTEAF
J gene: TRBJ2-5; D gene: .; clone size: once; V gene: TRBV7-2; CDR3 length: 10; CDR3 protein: ASSTGWETQY
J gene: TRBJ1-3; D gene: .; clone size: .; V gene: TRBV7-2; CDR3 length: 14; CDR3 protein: ASSYASTGTGNTIY
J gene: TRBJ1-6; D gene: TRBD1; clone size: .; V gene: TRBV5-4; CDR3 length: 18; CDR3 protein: ASSLSPGQGWLGRNSPLH
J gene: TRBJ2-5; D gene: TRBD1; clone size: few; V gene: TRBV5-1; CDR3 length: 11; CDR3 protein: ASSSRQGVTQY
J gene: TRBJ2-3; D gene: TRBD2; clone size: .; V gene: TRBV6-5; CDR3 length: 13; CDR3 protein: ASTPAGGVTDTQY
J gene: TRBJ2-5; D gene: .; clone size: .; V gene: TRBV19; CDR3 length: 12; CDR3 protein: ASSIEDKAETQY